Listed below are T cell receptor beta chains from one sample, sequenced in a study of cytomegalovirus exposure and HLA in healthy donors. Libraries were prepared by immunoSEQ multiplex PCR; TCRdb keeps only in-frame clonotypes and omits some of them. The sample includes some 200,000 clones, under 9.5% seen only once; the top ten take less than 1.5%. Sequencing was performed on PBMCs. Receptor source: a woman aged 30 to 39 in good health and CMV-seropositive. The CDR3 runs from the conserved cysteine through the conserved F or W. The order of the fields is clone size, J gene, D gene, V gene, CDR3 DNA, CDR3 protein. A D gene is named only where the DNA matches it firmly. Some rows mark clone size as missing; the rest say once, few, many or name a class of expanded clone.

.,TRBJ1-4,TRBD1,TRBV7-3,TGTGCCAGCAGCTTAAAGGTCAGGACAGGGCCCTTTTTTGGGACTAATGAAAAACTGTTTTTT,CASSLKVRTGPFFGTNEKLFF
.,TRBJ2-7,.,TRBV6-6,TGTGCCAGCAGTCTCCGACAGGCCTACGAGCAGTACTTC,CASSLRQAYEQYF
.,TRBJ2-3,.,TRBV5-1,TGCGCCACCCCCGAGGGGGAGTCAAGAACAGATACGCAGTATTTT,CATPEGESRTDTQYF
few,TRBJ2-3,.,TRBV6-4,TGTGCCAGCAGTGAACAGGCGGGACCAGATACGCAGTATTTT,CASSEQAGPDTQYF
few,TRBJ1-1,TRBD1,TRBV11-2,TGTGCCAGCAGCTACGACAGGGCTGAAGCTTTCTTT,CASSYDRAEAFF
.,TRBJ1-5,TRBD1,TRBV6-1,TGTGCCAGCAGGGGCAGGGGGACTAGCAATCAGCCCCAGCATTTT,CASRGRGTSNQPQHF
.,TRBJ2-1,TRBD2,TRBV5-4,TGTGCCAGCAGCTTGGGTAGCGGGTACACCTACAATGAGCAGTTCTTC,CASSLGSGYTYNEQFF
few,TRBJ1-5,.,TRBV2,TGTGCCAGCAAAAGGGGAATGAATCAGCCCCAGCATTTT,CASKRGMNQPQHF
.,TRBJ1-1,.,TRBV30,TGTGCCTGGACCTACGGGACTGCGAAGGGCACTGAAGCTTTCTTT,CAWTYGTAKGTEAFF
few,TRBJ2-1,.,TRBV6-1,TGTGCCAGCAGTGAAATATCTATCTCCTCCAATGAGCAGTTCTTC,CASSEISISSNEQFF
few,TRBJ1-2,.,TRBV29-1,TGCAGCGTTGAGATTTACCAGGGCGATGGCTACACCTTC,CSVEIYQGDGYTF
.,TRBJ2-2,TRBD1,TRBV6-5,TGTGCCAGCAGGAGGGACAGGGCTGGGGAGCTGTTTTTT,CASRRDRAGELFF
.,TRBJ2-2,.,TRBV15,TGTGCCACCAGCAGAGAGCCACGTAGCACCGGGGAGCTGTTTTTT,CATSREPRSTGELFF
few,TRBJ2-5,TRBD2,TRBV7-6,TGTGCCAGCAGCACCGGGACTAGCAAAGAGACCCAGTACTTC,CASSTGTSKETQYF
.,TRBJ2-7,TRBD1,TRBV11-2,TGTGCCAGCACCCCAACTATAGGGACAGGTCAATGGGAGCAGTACTTC,CASTPTIGTGQWEQYF
few,TRBJ2-2,.,TRBV27,TGTGCCAGCAGATCTTTTGTCACCGGGGAGCTGTTTTTT,CASRSFVTGELFF
.,TRBJ2-7,.,TRBV29-1,TGCAGCGTTGATGGGGTAGGCCGAGGGTCCTACGAGCAGTACTTC,CSVDGVGRGSYEQYF
few,TRBJ2-7,TRBD1,TRBV12-5,TGTGCTAGTGGTTTGGTACAGGGGGGAGCCTACGAGCAGTACTTC,CASGLVQGGAYEQYF
.,TRBJ1-2,TRBD1,TRBV7-9,TGTGCCAGCAGCCTGGGACAGGGCGAGGGCTACACCTTC,CASSLGQGEGYTF
few,TRBJ2-7,TRBD1,TRBV29-1,TGCAGCGGAGGGACAGGGGGCTTTAACTCCGAGCAGTACTTC,CSGGTGGFNSEQYF
.,TRBJ1-1,.,TRBV20-1,TGCAGTGCCGGGTACACTGAAGCTTTCTTT,CSAGYTEAFF
few,TRBJ2-1,.,TRBV29-1,TGCAGCGCAAGAAACCAGGGGAACTACAATGAGCAGTTCTTC,CSARNQGNYNEQFF
few,TRBJ2-7,TRBD2,TRBV4-1,TGCGCCAGCAGCCAAGAGCCGGAACTAGCGGGAGAGCAGTACTTC,CASSQEPELAGEQYF
.,TRBJ1-5,TRBD1,TRBV15,TGTGCCACCAGTCCTACAGGGGCGGGTCAGCCCCAGCATTTT,CATSPTGAGQPQHF
.,TRBJ2-1,TRBD1,TRBV6-1,TGTGCCAGCAGTGATGGACAGGGTTGGGATGAGCAGTTCTTC,CASSDGQGWDEQFF
few,TRBJ2-3,.,TRBV11-2,TGTGCCAGCAGCTTAGACGGGGTGGGTAGCGAAAGCACAGATACGCAGTATTTT,CASSLDGVGSESTDTQYF
.,TRBJ2-7,.,TRBV5-5,TGTGCCAGCAGCTTGTCTTGGCAGGGCCAATCCTACGAGCAGTACTTC,CASSLSWQGQSYEQYF
.,TRBJ1-2,.,TRBV6-6,TGTGCCAGCACCCTTTTTGACAGGAACCCCTATGGCTACACCTTC,CASTLFDRNPYGYTF
few,TRBJ1-5,.,TRBV2,TGTGCCAGTTCCCTTGGCGGGGGCGGCAATCAGCCCCAGCATTTT,CASSLGGGGNQPQHF
.,TRBJ2-7,TRBD1,TRBV7-6,TGTGCCAGCAGCCCCCGGGACAGGGTCTACGAGCAGTACTTC,CASSPRDRVYEQYF
few,TRBJ1-2,TRBD1,TRBV15,TGTGCCACCAGCGGAGATAATAGACAGGGCGGGTTGAGTGGCTACACCTTC,CATSGDNRQGGLSGYTF
.,TRBJ2-7,TRBD1,TRBV11-2,TGTGCCAGCAGCTTAAGACAGGGGGCCTACGAGCAGTACTTC,CASSLRQGAYEQYF
.,TRBJ2-6,.,TRBV19,TGTGCCAGTAATCTCGCGGCCTCTGGGGCCAACGTCCTGACTTTC,CASNLAASGANVLTF
.,TRBJ2-7,.,TRBV7-2,TGTGCCAGCAGCTTAGCCAGTGCAGGCTACGAGCAGTACTTC,CASSLASAGYEQYF
.,TRBJ1-1,.,TRBV18,TGTGCCAGCTCCGACCTCTTCGAGGGAAACACTGAAGCTTTCTTT,CASSDLFEGNTEAFF
few,TRBJ1-4,.,TRBV5-6,TGTGCCAGCAGCTTGGTCAGGGGCGGTAGTGAAAAACTGTTTTTT,CASSLVRGGSEKLFF
few,TRBJ2-2,TRBD1,TRBV5-6,TGTGCCAGCAGCCCGAGTCCGGGACAGGGCCACACCGGGGAGCTGTTTTTT,CASSPSPGQGHTGELFF
.,TRBJ2-7,TRBD2,TRBV5-4,TGTGCCAGCAGCCCCGGAGTAGCGGGAGTTGAGCAGTACTTC,CASSPGVAGVEQYF
.,TRBJ2-5,.,TRBV20-1,TGCAGTGCCGGAGAAGAGACCCAGTACTTC,CSAGEETQYF
few,TRBJ2-1,TRBD2,TRBV5-1,TGCGCCAGCAGCTTGGGGGCGGGAGTGGCCAATGAGCAGTTCTTC,CASSLGAGVANEQFF
.,TRBJ2-2,TRBD2,TRBV5-1,TGCGCCAGCAGAGTTGGGACTAGCGGGAGCTCTAGGGACACCGGGGAGCTGTTTTTT,CASRVGTSGSSRDTGELFF
few,TRBJ1-1,.,TRBV19,TGTGCCAGTAGTATAGTGGCCCAGGGAGGCACTGAAGCTTTCTTT,CASSIVAQGGTEAFF